This entry features one T cell receptor beta chain sequence. Its antigen target is currently unknown. Nothing much larger sits one base from this clone, and base qualities are not available. The entry originates in a study of T cells in localized non-small cell lung cancer (dated by TCRdb to 2020 to 2021). Study-level background: T cell repertoires of 236 early-stage NSCLC patients were analyzed, with tumors being compared against uninvolved tumor-adjacent lungs. All 240 or so NSCLC patients in the cohort were treatment-naive and had localized lung tumors that were resected. NSCLC patients had a mean age of approximately 72 years, and more than 120 were male and about a hundred female.

CDR1 and CDR2 are drawn from the germline V gene (reference sequence): LNHDA, SQIVND. Compared with germline, V lacks 4 bases and J lacks 8 bases; bases without a gene match: 6. From its cysteine to its phenylalanine, the CDR3 spans 14 amino acids. The CDR3 DNA has 42 bases and is translated from base 1. The immunoSEQ Assay was used to sequence TCR beta CDR3 regions from DNA. The original methods were these. T cell density was computed as TCR beta template counts normalized to usable DNA estimated by amplifying housekeeping genes. Richness was estimated using the preseqR package, with extrapolation to 400,000 templates for PBMC samples and to 120,000 templates for tissue samples. Clonality was defined by subtracting Pielou's evenness from one. Tissue-enriched TCRs were identified by differential abundance testing using productive amino-acid clonotypes, minimum total count 5 and alpha 0.1. The Jaccard Index and the Morisita Overlap Index were used to measure repertoire overlap between compartments. GLIPH grouped TCR beta CDR3s together with public tetramer-defined viral CDR3s, and a viral motif had to include at least three viral sequences and also show V-gene enrichment. Here the immuneACCESS table is served through TCRdb, limited to in-frame sequences with V and J called. Missing clones are a known gap in these copies; in checked studies unresolved V genes cover under half, and the rest lacks a known reason. V and J calls and clone size come straight from that table; D and trimming were deduced from the DNA. In this sample the table shows roughly 20,000 clones, roughly 89% of which occur a single time. 6% to 8.5% of the sample belongs to the ten largest clones.

General conclusions and limits of the study: Since the design was exploratory, TCR variables were selected using unadjusted p-values with no false-discovery rate correction. A median of around 57 of the top 100 tumor clones turned up in the paired uninvolved adjacent lung, and about 28 of those clones also ranked among the top 100 of that same adjacent lung. Higher blood T cell density associated with longer overall survival, while higher adjacent-lung clonality associated with shorter survival. Uninvolved tumor-adjacent lung showed the highest T cell clonality, higher than tumor, which suggests more focused antigenic responses in the uninvolved tumor-adjacent lung. Multi-region tumor sequencing was not performed, so intratumor heterogeneity could not be excluded.

At diagnosis, peripheral blood, uninvolved tumor-adjacent lung and tumor were collected and stored as a combination of fresh-frozen and FFPE material. For TCR repertoire profiling, the blood samples were analyzed as peripheral blood mononuclear cells. Rearrangement joined TRBV19 to TRBJ1-4; 8 of the junction bases match TRBD1. This specimen consisted of peripheral blood, obtained before any cancer treatment. The receptor's source is a male donor aged 60 or over with stage I squamous cell lung carcinoma. The CDR3 is CASSNRGVREKLFF. The base sequence is TGTGCCAGTAGTAACAGGGGGGTAAGGGAAAAACTGTTTTTT.